The 3 T cell receptor beta chains presented below share a single source sample, sequenced in a study of T cell responses to AZD1222 COVID-19 vaccine. TCRdb keeps only in-frame clones here, not all; method: immunoSEQ multiplex PCR. The data hold about 130,000 clones, with over 75% observed a single time. This specimen consisted of peripheral blood, obtained on day 0 of AZD1222 vaccination. The receptors come from an adult in good health.

The count of this clone is one. V and J are TRBV7-9 and TRBJ1-4, with a tentative D call TRBD1 (5 bases). V lost 3 bases, J lost 5 bases, and 10 bases lay in between. The V gene's germline CDR1 is SEHNR and CDR2 FQNEAQ (reference sequence). The CDR3 spans 14 residues. CDR3 loop: CASSFGANNEKLFF. The CDR3 nucleotides read TGTGCCAGCAGCTTCGGGGCCAACAATGAAAAACTGTTTTTT.

The chain has TRBV15 and TRBJ1-5, with D tentatively TRBD1 (5 bases). Germline CDR1 reads LNHNV; CDR2 reads YYDKDF (reference sequence). The CDR3 loop spans 14 amino acids. V lost 0 bases and J 7 bases, leaving 10 bases between the germline ends. CDR3 amino acids: CATSRDRVRQPQHF. CDR3 nucleotide sequence: TGTGCCACCAGCAGAGACAGGGTTCGGCAGCCCCAGCATTTT.

V is TRBV29-1 and J is TRBJ2-5, with TRBD2 matching over 8 bases. V gave up 4 bases and J gave up 4 bases; unmatched junction bases: 8. Looked up from germline, CDR1 is SQVTM and CDR2 is ANQGSEA. This CDR3 region has 14 residues. The CDR3 coding sequence is TGCAGCGTTGCCGAAGCGGGAGCTTTAGAGACCCAGTACTTC. This gives the protein CSVAEAGALETQYF.